This passage covers 16 T cell receptor beta chains from one sample sequenced in a study of blood T cell repertoires in COVID-19. Generated by immunoSEQ multiplex PCR, the TCRdb table keeps only in-frame clones and is missing some. The sample shows 230,000 or so clones, more than 70% of them seen only once. Sequenced material: peripheral blood. The receptor set was obtained from a man between 35 and 55 years old with active or convalescent COVID-19.

This clone occurred once. The chain couples TRBV19 to TRBJ1-5; D gene ambiguous. The CDR3 totals 13 residues. V was shortened by 5 bases and J by 8 bases, with 13 bases between the two germline ends. Germline V gives CDR1 LNHDA, CDR2 SQIVND (reference sequence). CDR3 sequence reads: CASSLQHEEPQHF. As DNA, the CDR3 is TGTGCCAGTAGTTTACAACACGAGGAGCCCCAGCATTTT. Variable domain in full (rest from reference TRBV19 and TRBJ1-5): DGGITQSPKYLFRKEGQNVTLSCEQNLNHDAMYWYRQDPGQGLRLIYYSQIVNDFQKGDIAEGYSVSREKKESFPLTVTSAQKNPTAFYLCASSLQHEEPQHFGDGTRLSIL.

Concerning this clone itself: At one end, the junction sequence differs from germline, possibly due to a read error. V and J are TRBV13 and TRBJ1-1, with a tentative D call TRBD1 (5 bases). The CDR3 covers 18 residues. Looked up from germline, CDR1 is PRHDT and CDR2 is FYEKMQ (reference sequence). CDR3 residues: CASSLRHTYSGGNSEAFF. The CDR3, as DNA: TGTGCCAGCAGCCTCCGACATACGTACTCGGGGGGGAACTCTGAAGCTTTCTTT. Using reference TRBV13 and TRBJ1-1 for the parts outside the CDR3, the full variable domain is AAGVIQSPRHLIKEKRETATLKCYPIPRHDTVYWYQQGPGQDPQFLISFYEKMQSDKGSIPDRFSAQQFSDYHSELNMSSLELGDSALYFCASSLRHTYSGGNSEAFFGQGTRLTVV.

The V gene is TRBV7-8, the J gene TRBJ1-6, with TRBD1 matching over 9 bases. Losses at the gene ends were 4 bases for V and 6 bases for J; bases not matched to a gene: 13. This CDR3 region has 18 residues. Germline V gives CDR1 SGHVS, CDR2 FQNEAQ. CDR3 nucleotides: TGTGCCAGCAGCTCCTTCCGCCTACAGGGGGCAAGTAATTCACCCCTCCACTTT. Protein product: CASSSFRLQGASNSPLHF.

This clone was found a few times. This chain links TRBV19 with TRBJ1-4; TRBD1 is a possible D gene (5 bases). Germline-derived CDR1 and CDR2 are LNHDA and SQIVND (reference sequence). V lost 3 bases and J lost 8, with 16 bases in between. The CDR3 covers 15 residues. Here the CDR3 DNA reads TGTGCCAGTAGTATGATGGGCCAGGGAGGGGAAAAACTGTTTTTT. Protein: CASSMMGQGGEKLFF.

The chain couples TRBV19 to TRBJ1-5, with 10 bases aligning to TRBD1. This CDR3 is built from 16 residues. The germline V gene encodes CDR1 LNHDA and CDR2 SQIVND (reference sequence). The trim removed 6 bases at V and 3 bases at J, leaving 8 bases unmatched. This CDR3 reads CASRPPDRGINQPQHF. The CDR3, as DNA: TGTGCCAGTAGACCTCCGGACAGGGGGATCAATCAGCCCCAGCATTTT.

The rearrangement links TRBV15 to TRBJ2-5, with D possibly TRBD1 on 6 matching bases. Germline CDR1 reads LNHNV; CDR2 reads YYDKDF (reference sequence). The CDR3 sequence is 12 residues long. Trimming shortened V by 5 bases and J by 5 bases, and 9 bases separated the two germline ends. In DNA form, the CDR3 reads TGTGCCACCAGCCTGGGGGCGGAGACCCAGTACTTC. Translation: CATSLGAETQYF.

V is TRBV4-1 and J is TRBJ2-1, with D possibly being TRBD2 (6 bases). In germline, CDR1 is MGHRA, CDR2 YSYEKL. V was cut by 0 bases and J by 10 bases, with 16 bases left in between. This CDR3 is 15 amino acids long. The CDR3 is CASSQDFWGTQEQFF. The CDR3 bases are TGCGCCAGCAGCCAAGACTTTTGGGGGACTCAAGAGCAGTTCTTC.

The chain couples TRBV18 to TRBJ2-3; TRBD2 might be the D (6 bases). The V gene's germline CDR1 is KGHSH and CDR2 LQKENI. This CDR3 has 14 amino acids. The ends were cut back, 3 bases at V and 4 bases at J, with 11 bases in the middle. This CDR3 reads CASSPLEGSDTQYF. The CDR3 DNA reads as TGTGCCAGCTCACCCCTGGAGGGGTCAGATACGCAGTATTTT.

The rearrangement joins TRBV7-9 to TRBJ2-1; tentative D call: TRBD2 (6 bases). This CDR3 region has 12 residues. V was pared by 5 bases and J by 12 bases, with 14 bases between. Germline CDR1 reads SEHNR; CDR2 reads FQNEAQ (reference sequence). The CDR3 protein is CASSGEVGVQFF. The CDR3 nucleotides read TGTGCCAGCAGCGGGGAGGTCGGGGTGCAGTTCTTC.

The V and J genes are TRBV9 and TRBJ1-6, with 7 bases lining up with TRBD1. With V trimmed by 4 bases and J by 0 bases, 10 bases remained unmatched. The CDR3 totals 18 residues. The germline V gene encodes CDR1 SGDLS and CDR2 YYNGEE. In DNA form, the CDR3 reads TGTGCCAGCAGCAACCCGGAGGGACAGAACTCCTATAATTCACCCCTCCACTTT. This translates into CASSNPEGQNSYNSPLHF.

This clone was seen just once. The chain joins TRBV18 to TRBJ2-2; 9 bases match TRBD1. This CDR3 spans 14 amino acids. V lost 3 bases to trimming and J lost 6 bases; unmatched junction nucleotides: 2. Looked up from germline, CDR1 is KGHSH and CDR2 is LQKENI. The CDR3 DNA sequence: TGTGCCAGCTCACCTAGACAGGGGGCCGGGGAGCTGTTTTTT. Translating it yields CASSPRQGAGELFF.

This chain links TRBV19 with TRBJ2-7, with TRBD2 matching 11 bases. The CDR3 spans 14 residues. CDR1 and CDR2 from the germline V gene are LNHDA and SQIVND (reference sequence). V was clipped by 3 bases and J by 3 bases; unmatched bases: 1. The CDR3, as DNA: TGTGCCAGTAGTATGACTAGCGGGATCTACGAGCAGTACTTC. Protein sequence: CASSMTSGIYEQYF.

The chain carries TRBV7-8 and TRBJ2-3; TRBD2 agrees at 13 bases. The trim removed 5 bases at V and 3 bases at J, leaving 11 bases unmatched. The CDR3 extends over 18 amino acids. The germline V gene encodes CDR1 SGHVS and CDR2 FQNEAQ. CDR3 coding DNA: TGTGCCAGCAGCCCGACAAAAGGACTAGCGGGAGTAACAGATACGCAGTATTTT. Its protein product is CASSPTKGLAGVTDTQYF.

The chain links TRBV4-2 to TRBJ1-6; maybe TRBD1 (6 bases). With 0 bases removed from V and 10 bases from J, the gap between germline ends came to 22 bases. Germline values: CDR1 LGHNA, CDR2 YNFKEQ. This CDR3 has 18 amino acids. The CDR3 nucleotides read TGTGCCAGCAGCCAAGATCCTGTAGTAGGGGGAATTGGGTCACCCCTCCACTTT. It codes for CASSQDPVVGGIGSPLHF.

The rearrangement uses TRBV19 and TRBJ2-7; 11 nucleotides agree with TRBD2. CDR1 is LNHDA, CDR2 SQIVND, per germline (reference sequence). Trimming removed 3 bases from V and 6 bases from J; junction bases left unmatched: 7. This CDR3 region has 15 residues. The CDR3 spells CASSILAGGSREQYF. In nucleotides, the CDR3 is TGTGCCAGTAGTATCCTAGCGGGAGGATCACGCGAGCAGTACTTC.

This rearrangement joins TRBV11-2 to TRBJ2-7; possibly TRBD2 for D (7 bases). This CDR3 region has 12 residues. Deletions cut 3 bases from V and 11 bases from J, with 14 bases between. From germline, CDR1 is SGHAT and CDR2 FQNNGV. The CDR3 DNA reads TGTGCCAGCAGCTTGGGGGGGGACAAAGAGTACTTC. Translation gives CASSLGGDKEYF.